The present entry profiles one T cell receptor beta chain with its context. The antigen remains unidentified. Full-length variable regions came from constant-region reverse primers plus semi-nested Nested Universal Primer A PCR. TCRdb reprocessed the 5' RACE reads via MiXCR and lists one record per CDR3 protein. The table lists 9,500 to 13,000 distinct CDR3 sequences, around 52% of them singletons, with around 12% in the top ten. Overall study results and limits: Greatest tumor Treg TCR overlap was with tumor naive CD4+ cells. In terms of TCR gene usage, tumor memory CD4+ T cells clustered together with blood and lymph node memory CD4+ cells, as well as with lymph node naive CD4+ cells. The larger-cohort validation was restricted to a single TCR beta V-J rearrangement rather than whole repertoires.

Sample: tumor-infiltrating naive CD4+ T cells sorted from the breast tumor. Stated subset: naive CD4+ T cells, CD4+CD45RA+CD25-. The sequence was collected from a female donor with breast cancer.

The CDR3 is CSVLPGRGYEQYF. The CDR3 region has the DNA TGCAGCGTGCTACCGGGACGGGGGTACGAGCAGTACTTC. This sequence joins TRBV29-1 and TRBJ2-7; D perhaps matches TRBD2 (6 bases). Trimming cost V 6 bases and J 4 bases, with 16 bases left between them. Looked up from germline, CDR1 is SQVTM and CDR2 is ANQGSEA. The CDR3 is made up of 13 amino acids.